The 32 T cell receptor beta chains listed next were all sequenced from one sample in a study of technical replicates of blood from a handful of donors. TCRdb keeps only in-frame clones here, not all; method: immunoSEQ multiplex PCR. The sample yields fewer than 85,000 clones, just under 95% seen once. The specimen was T cells isolated from PBMCs. The receptors shown here come from a human donor in good health.

This chain connects TRBV18 to TRBJ2-3; 13 bases align to TRBD2. V lost 8 bases and J lost 4; bases outside the gene matches: 3. The germline gives CDR1 KGHSH, CDR2 LQKENI. The CDR3 spans 14 residues. The DNA for the CDR3 is TGTGCCAGCCGGACTAGCGGGAGATCAGATACGCAGTATTTT. Translating gives CASRTSGRSDTQYF.

This rearrangement joins TRBV13 to TRBJ1-4; D is unresolved. V was pared by 5 bases and J by 5 bases, with 12 bases between. Per the germline V gene, CDR1 is PRHDT and CDR2 is FYEKMQ (reference sequence). CDR3 length: 14 amino acids. The CDR3 region is CASSLQYGNEKLFF. The CDR3 DNA reads TGTGCCAGCAGCCTCCAGTACGGGAATGAAAAACTGTTTTTT. Variable domain in full (rest from reference TRBV13 and TRBJ1-4): AAGVIQSPRHLIKEKRETATLKCYPIPRHDTVYWYQQGPGQDPQFLISFYEKMQSDKGSIPDRFSAQQFSDYHSELNMSSLELGDSALYFCASSLQYGNEKLFFGSGTQLSVL.

V is TRBV5-4 and J is TRBJ2-5; D may be TRBD2 (6 bases). Germline CDR1 and CDR2: SGHNT and YYREEE (reference sequence). This CDR3 spans 12 amino acids. Trimming left V 4 bases short and J 6 bases short, with 10 bases between. Here the CDR3 DNA reads TGTGCCAGCAGCCACGGGGGTCAGACCCAGTACTTC. Its translation: CASSHGGQTQYF.

V and J are TRBV9 and TRBJ2-2; D gene ambiguous. The CDR3 consists of 15 residues. The V end lost 0 bases, the J end lost 0 bases, and 6 bases lay between the germline ends. Germline V gene lookup returns CDR1 SGDLS and CDR2 YYNGEE. CDR3 sequence: CASSVGVANTGELFF. The DNA for the CDR3 is TGTGCCAGCAGCGTAGGTGTCGCGAACACCGGGGAGCTGTTTTTT.

The CDR3 is CASSLLREVSYEQYF. The DNA of the CDR3 is TGTGCCAGCAGCTTACTAAGGGAGGTCTCGTACGAGCAGTACTTC. This sequence joins TRBV7-8 and TRBJ2-7; D is possibly TRBD2 (6 bases). The CDR3 sequence is 15 residues long. Germline CDR1 SGHVS, CDR2 FQNEAQ. V shed 2 bases and J shed 4 bases, with 15 bases lying between them.

V and J are TRBV7-9 and TRBJ2-7; 7 positions agree with TRBD2. Germline loops: CDR1 SEHNR, CDR2 FQNEAQ (reference sequence). J gave up 2 bases and V 5 bases, and 6 bases lay outside the gene matches. This CDR3 has 14 amino acids. The CDR3 region has the DNA TGTGCCAGCAGCGACCGGGACTACCCCTACGAGCAGTACTTC. Its translation is CASSDRDYPYEQYF.

CDR3 region: CASSVLAPETQYF. CDR3 in DNA: TGTGCCAGCAGTGTGCTAGCTCCCGAGACCCAGTACTTC. The chain has TRBV6-1 and TRBJ2-5, with D maybe TRBD2 (5 bases). V shed 4 bases and J shed 5 bases, with 11 bases lying between them. The CDR3 contains 13 residues. Germline assignment: CDR1 MNHNS and CDR2 SASEGT.

The gene calls are TRBV11-1 and TRBJ2-7; 8 bases line up with TRBD1. Germline CDR1 SGHAT, CDR2 FQDESV (reference sequence). The V gene end was trimmed by 6 bases and the J gene end by 4 bases; junction bases not matched to a gene: 8. The CDR3 contains 14 residues. As DNA, the CDR3 is TGTGCCAGCAGAATGGGGCAGGGGGCATACGAGCAGTACTTC. Amino acid sequence: CASRMGQGAYEQYF.

This rearrangement joins TRBV7-6 to TRBJ2-5; TRBD2 agrees at 9 bases. This CDR3 is built from 14 residues. Germline-derived CDR1 and CDR2 are SGHVS and FNYEAQ. Trimming cost V 5 bases and J 5 bases; bases outside gene matches: 6. This chain's CDR3 is CASSAGLARETQYF. The CDR3 nucleotides are TGTGCCAGCAGCGCCGGACTAGCGAGGGAGACCCAGTACTTC.

DNA for the CDR3: TGTGCCAGCAGCGTAGGACAGGGGAACTATGGCTACACCTTC. It translates to CASSVGQGNYGYTF. The chain recombines TRBV7-9 with TRBJ1-2; TRBD1 matches at 9 bases. The junction had 3 bases not matched to a gene; V was cut back by 5 bases and J by 2 bases. There are 14 residues in the CDR3. CDR1 and CDR2 from the germline V gene are SEHNR and FQNEAQ (reference sequence).

The rearrangement joins TRBV4-1 to TRBJ2-1; 9 bases map to TRBD2. Trimming took 1 base from V and 5 from J; bases not matched to a gene: 3. The CDR3 length is 15 residues. CDR1 and CDR2 (germline): MGHRA, YSYEKL. The CDR3 protein is CASSQVSGRNNEQFF. The CDR3 nucleotides are TGCGCCAGCAGCCAAGTTAGCGGGAGAAACAATGAGCAGTTCTTC.

V usage is TRBV28 and J usage is TRBJ1-2; the D gene is possibly TRBD1 (6 bases). Between the trimmed V and J ends, which lost 3 bases and 7 bases, there was a span of 12 bases. Germline V lookup: CDR1 MDHEN, CDR2 SYDVKM. CDR3 size: 13 residues. The DNA of the CDR3 is TGTGCCAGCAGTTTGGCAGGGGCCGTTGGCTACACCTTC. Amino acids: CASSLAGAVGYTF.

V is TRBV7-6 and J is TRBJ1-1, with D tentatively TRBD1 (6 bases). This CDR3 region has 15 residues. The germline gives CDR1 SGHVS, CDR2 FNYEAQ. The V end was cut by 5 bases, the J end by 1 base, with 14 bases between. The CDR3 region has the DNA TGTGCCAGCAGCCCGGCTGGGGGCAGGAACACTGAAGCTTTCTTT. It specifies CASSPAGGRNTEAFF. Supplemented by reference TRBV7-6 and TRBJ1-1, the full variable domain reads GAGVSQSPRYKVTKRGQDVALRCDPISGHVSLYWYRQALGQGPEFLTYFNYEAQQDKSGLPNDRFSAERPEGSISTLTIQRTEQRDSAMYRCASSPAGGRNTEAFFGQGTRLTVV.

V is TRBV27 and J is TRBJ2-2; 12 bases agree with TRBD2. Germline CDR1 MNHEY, CDR2 SMNVEV (reference sequence). This CDR3 region has 15 residues. Trimming at V came to 6 bases and at J to 6 bases, leaving 5 bases not matched to a gene. The CDR3 DNA reads TGTGCCAGCAGCCCCTCTAGCGGGAGGGCCGGGGAGCTGTTTTTT. Protein: CASSPSSGRAGELFF.

This clone occurred a few times. The DNA for the CDR3 is TGTGCCAGCAGCTATTCTACAGGCGGCCTCTACGAGCAGTACTTC. Translating gives CASSYSTGGLYEQYF. The chain uses TRBV5-4 and TRBJ2-7; TRBD1 might be the D (5 bases). CDR3 length: 15 residues. Germline V CDR1 and CDR2: SGHNT, YYREEE (reference sequence). V was clipped by 3 bases and J by 3 bases, with 16 bases between them.

This clone occurred once. The chain couples TRBV4-1 to TRBJ1-2, with a possible D match to TRBD1 (5 bases). Trimming pared 6 bases from V and 5 bases from J, leaving 13 bases between. Germline V lookup: CDR1 MGHRA, CDR2 YSYEKL. The length of the CDR3 is 13 residues. The CDR3 spells CASSQTELYGYTF. Here the CDR3 DNA reads TGCGCCAGCAGTCAGACAGAATTATATGGCTACACCTTC.

The chain joins TRBV10-3 to TRBJ2-3; perhaps TRBD1 as D (5 bases). Per germline, CDR1 ENHRY and CDR2 SYGVKD. V shed 7 bases and J shed 4 bases, with 12 bases lying between them. The CDR3 is 13 amino acids. CDR3: CAITQGTADTQYF. The CDR3 DNA follows: TGTGCCATCACGCAGGGTACTGCAGATACGCAGTATTTT.

The chain links TRBV5-1 to TRBJ2-2, with a tentative D call TRBD2 (6 bases). Germline values: CDR1 SGHRS, CDR2 YFSETQ. This CDR3 region has 15 residues. The germline V and J ends were trimmed by 3 bases and 6 bases, with 15 bases remaining between them. As DNA, the CDR3 is TGCGCCAGCAGCTCTGGAGTGGGGGGTGCCGGGGAGCTGTTTTTT. Translated: CASSSGVGGAGELFF.

V is TRBV19 and J is TRBJ2-7; 9 bases align to TRBD1. Germline V gene sequence: CDR1 LNHDA, CDR2 SQIVND (reference sequence). This CDR3 has 16 residues. J gave up 0 bases and V 5 bases, and 8 bases lay outside the gene matches. The CDR3 region is CASSAETGGYSYEQYF. The DNA of the CDR3 is TGTGCCAGTAGTGCTGAGACAGGGGGTTACTCCTACGAGCAGTACTTC. Combining the CDR3 with reference TRBV19 and TRBJ2-7 gives the whole variable domain DGGITQSPKYLFRKEGQNVTLSCEQNLNHDAMYWYRQDPGQGLRLIYYSQIVNDFQKGDIAEGYSVSREKKESFPLTVTSAQKNPTAFYLCASSAETGGYSYEQYFGPGTRLTVT.

This rearrangement joins TRBV30 to TRBJ2-1, with TRBD1 matching over 11 bases. CDR1 is GTSNPN and CDR2 is SVGIG in the germline V gene (reference sequence). Germline trimming cut 4 bases from V and 5 bases from J; bases unmatched to any gene: 7. The CDR3 contains 15 residues. The CDR3 nucleotides read TGTGCCTGGACTTCCTGGGACAGGGGGAACAATGAGCAGTTCTTC. This encodes CAWTSWDRGNNEQFF.

The rearrangement links TRBV9 to TRBJ1-3, with a possible D match to TRBD1 (6 bases). The CDR3 covers 15 residues. Trimming removed 3 bases from V and 9 bases from J, with 19 bases in between. CDR1 SGDLS and CDR2 YYNGEE come from the germline V gene. The CDR3 DNA follows: TGTGCCAGCAGCGGGAAGACAGGTTTTATGGGCACCATATATTTT. Protein: CASSGKTGFMGTIYF.

The CDR3, as DNA: TGTGCCAGCACCCAACCCGGAGGGGTTCAGCCCCAGCATTTT. It translates to CASTQPGGVQPQHF. This sequence joins TRBV7-2 and TRBJ1-5, with D possibly being TRBD1 (5 bases). Germline V gene sequence: CDR1 SGHTA, CDR2 FQGNSA. This CDR3 is 14 amino acids long. Trimming took off 7 bases at V and 6 bases at J, with 16 bases between the two ends.

The rearrangement joins TRBV28 to TRBJ2-3; TRBD2 agrees at 10 bases. Germline CDR1 reads MDHEN; CDR2 reads SYDVKM. With V trimmed by 3 bases and J by 3 bases, 15 bases remained unmatched. The CDR3 extends over 19 amino acids. In DNA form, the CDR3 reads TGTGCCAGCAGTTTCCCCCTGGGGGCTAGCGGGAGAGGAACAGATACGCAGTATTTT. Residues: CASSFPLGASGRGTDTQYF.

The rearrangement links TRBV9 to TRBJ2-3; weak D call: TRBD1 (6 bases). V was shortened by 4 bases and J by 2 bases, with 14 bases between the two germline ends. CDR1 and CDR2 (germline): SGDLS, YYNGEE. There are 15 residues in the CDR3. The CDR3 nucleotides read TGTGCCAGCAGCCCCCGACAGGAAGTCACAGATACGCAGTATTTT. This sequence encodes CASSPRQEVTDTQYF. The full variable domain, in which reference TRBV9 and TRBJ2-3 provide the parts outside the CDR3, is DSGVTQTPKHLITATGQRVTLRCSPRSGDLSVYWYQQSLDQGLQFLIQYYNGEERAKGNILERFSAQQFPDLHSELNLSSLELGDSALYFCASSPRQEVTDTQYFGPGTRLTVL.

The chain employs TRBV27 and TRBJ1-5, with 7 bases lining up with TRBD1. With 3 bases clipped from V and 6 bases from J, the junction kept 11 bases outside the gene matches. This CDR3 has 16 amino acids. CDR1 is MNHEY and CDR2 is SMNVEV in the germline V gene (reference sequence). The CDR3 spells CASSLAPTGMSQPQHF. The CDR3 nucleotides read TGTGCCAGCAGTTTGGCCCCGACAGGGATGAGTCAGCCCCAGCATTTT.

The rearrangement links TRBV15 to TRBJ2-7, with TRBD2 as a possible D gene (7 bases). From germline, CDR1 is LNHNV and CDR2 YYDKDF (reference sequence). Trimming removed 3 bases at V and 3 bases at J, with 24 bases between. The CDR3 totals 18 residues. CDR3 bases: TGTGCCACCAGCAGCGGGGGGCTGGCGGGAGAAGGGCTCTACGAGCAGTACTTC. This encodes CATSSGGLAGEGLYEQYF.

The rearrangement uses TRBV2 and TRBJ2-2; 7 bases map to TRBD1. This CDR3 has 15 residues. The germline gives CDR1 SNHLY, CDR2 FYNNEI. J lost 5 bases, V lost 6 bases, and 9 bases had no gene match. As DNA, the CDR3 is TGTGCCAGCAGCTCCGGACAGGTCGGGACCGGGGAGCTGTTTTTT. As protein: CASSSGQVGTGELFF.

A single count supports this clone. The gene calls are TRBV2 and TRBJ2-7; the match to TRBD2 covers 9 bases. The germline CDR1 and CDR2 sequences are SNHLY and FYNNEI. After removal of 6 bases from V and 0 bases from J, the junction contained 6 bases not matched to a gene. The CDR3 spans 15 residues. The CDR3: CASRETSGSSYEQYF. The CDR3 coding sequence is TGTGCCAGCAGGGAGACTAGCGGCAGCTCCTACGAGCAGTACTTC.

The chain links TRBV18 to TRBJ2-5; D unclear. Per the germline V gene, CDR1 is KGHSH and CDR2 is LQKENI. The CDR3 extends over 13 amino acids. V was shortened by 0 bases and J by 5 bases, with 7 bases between the two germline ends. In DNA, the CDR3 is TGTGCCAGCTCACCACCGAACGGGGAGACCCAGTACTTC. Protein sequence: CASSPPNGETQYF.

The chain has TRBV27 and TRBJ2-7; 14 nucleotides match TRBD2. The CDR3 consists of 14 residues. Losses at the gene ends were 8 bases for V and 6 bases for J; bases not matched to a gene: 6. Germline V lookup: CDR1 MNHEY, CDR2 SMNVEV (reference sequence). CDR3 loop: CASEGLAGGGEQYF. The CDR3 region has the DNA TGTGCCAGCGAAGGACTAGCGGGAGGAGGCGAGCAGTACTTC.

J is TRBJ1-2 and V is TRBV25-1, with D tentatively TRBD1 (6 bases). Germline CDR1 and CDR2: MGHDK and SYGVNS. V lost 3 bases, J lost 6 bases, and 14 bases lay in between. This CDR3 is built from 14 residues. The CDR3 coding sequence is TGTGCCAGCAGTGATTCTTGGACAGCGGATGGCTACACCTTC. Translated, it gives CASSDSWTADGYTF.

This chain connects TRBV6-5 to TRBJ1-2; 8 bases line up with TRBD1. Losses at the gene ends were 7 bases for V and 14 bases for J; bases not matched to a gene: 9. This CDR3 region has 11 residues. From germline, CDR1 is MNHEY and CDR2 SVGAGI. The DNA of the CDR3 is TGTGCCAGCACCGGGACAGGTCTGGAGACCTTC. It is translated as CASTGTGLETF.